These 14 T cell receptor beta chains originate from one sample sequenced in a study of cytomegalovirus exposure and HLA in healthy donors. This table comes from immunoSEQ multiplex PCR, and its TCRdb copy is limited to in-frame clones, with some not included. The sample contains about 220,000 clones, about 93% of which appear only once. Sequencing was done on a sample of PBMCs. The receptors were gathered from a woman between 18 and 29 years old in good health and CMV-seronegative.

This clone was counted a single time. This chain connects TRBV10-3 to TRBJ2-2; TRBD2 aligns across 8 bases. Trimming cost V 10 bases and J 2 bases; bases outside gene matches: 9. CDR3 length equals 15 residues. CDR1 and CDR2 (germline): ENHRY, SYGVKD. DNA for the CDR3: TGTGCCACCACGGGTAGCGGGGCAAACACCGGGGAGCTGTTTTTT. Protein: CATTGSGANTGELFF.

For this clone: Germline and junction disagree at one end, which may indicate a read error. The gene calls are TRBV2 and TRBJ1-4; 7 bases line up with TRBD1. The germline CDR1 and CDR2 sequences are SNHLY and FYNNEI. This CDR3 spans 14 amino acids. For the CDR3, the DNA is TGTGCCAGCAGGGAACCCCTCAGACAGGGTATGGTCAGTTTT. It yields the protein CASREPLRQGMVSF.

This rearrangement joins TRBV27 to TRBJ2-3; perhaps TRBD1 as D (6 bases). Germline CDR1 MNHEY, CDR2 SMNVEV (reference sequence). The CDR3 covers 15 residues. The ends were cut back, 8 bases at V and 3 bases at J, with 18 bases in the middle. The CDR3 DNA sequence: TGTGCCAGCCTCCTTGGGGGCGCGATGACAGATACGCAGTATTTT. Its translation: CASLLGGAMTDTQYF.

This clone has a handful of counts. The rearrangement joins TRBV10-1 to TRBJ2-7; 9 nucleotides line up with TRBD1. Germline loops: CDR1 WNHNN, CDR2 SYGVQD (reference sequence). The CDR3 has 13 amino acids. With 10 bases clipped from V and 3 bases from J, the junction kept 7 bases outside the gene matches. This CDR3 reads CATQDRGDYEQYF. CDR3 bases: TGCGCCACACAGGACAGGGGCGACTACGAGCAGTACTTC.

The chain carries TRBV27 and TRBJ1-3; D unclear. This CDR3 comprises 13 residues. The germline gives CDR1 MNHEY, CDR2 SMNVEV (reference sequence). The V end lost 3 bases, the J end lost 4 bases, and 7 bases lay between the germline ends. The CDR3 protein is CASSFTGGNTIYF. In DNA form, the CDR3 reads TGTGCCAGCAGTTTTACCGGGGGAAACACCATATATTTT.

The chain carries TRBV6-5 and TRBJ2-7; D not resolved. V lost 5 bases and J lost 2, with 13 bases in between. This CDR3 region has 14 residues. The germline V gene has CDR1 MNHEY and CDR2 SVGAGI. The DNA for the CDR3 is TGTGCCAGCAGTAGAGTAGCCGGCCCCTACGAGCAGTACTTC. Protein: CASSRVAGPYEQYF.

In DNA, the CDR3 is TGCGCCAGCAGCCCCCAGGGGTACACTGAAGCTTTCTTT. Translation gives CASSPQGYTEAFF. V gene TRBV10-2 combines with J gene TRBJ1-1; D is perhaps TRBD1 (6 bases). CDR1 is WSHSY and CDR2 is SAAADI in the germline V gene. The CDR3 totals 13 residues. Trimming shortened V by 6 bases and J by 3 bases, and 11 bases separated the two germline ends.

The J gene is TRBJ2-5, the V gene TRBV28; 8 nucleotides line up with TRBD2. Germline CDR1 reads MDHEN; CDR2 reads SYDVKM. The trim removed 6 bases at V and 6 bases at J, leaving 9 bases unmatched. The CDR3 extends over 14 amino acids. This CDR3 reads CASSILAGRQTQYF. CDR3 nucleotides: TGTGCCAGCAGCATCTTAGCGGGAAGACAGACCCAGTACTTC. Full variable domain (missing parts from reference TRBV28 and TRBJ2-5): DVKVTQSSRYLVKRTGEKVFLECVQDMDHENMFWYRQDPGLGLRLIYFSYDVKMKEKGDIPEGYSVSREKKERFSLILESASTNQTSMYLCASSILAGRQTQYFGPGTRLLVL.

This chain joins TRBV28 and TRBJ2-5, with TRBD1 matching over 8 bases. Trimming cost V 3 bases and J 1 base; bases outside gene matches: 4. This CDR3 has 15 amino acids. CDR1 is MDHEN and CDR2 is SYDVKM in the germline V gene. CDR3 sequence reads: CASSFQGAAQETQYF. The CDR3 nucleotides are TGTGCCAGCAGTTTTCAGGGGGCCGCCCAAGAGACCCAGTACTTC.

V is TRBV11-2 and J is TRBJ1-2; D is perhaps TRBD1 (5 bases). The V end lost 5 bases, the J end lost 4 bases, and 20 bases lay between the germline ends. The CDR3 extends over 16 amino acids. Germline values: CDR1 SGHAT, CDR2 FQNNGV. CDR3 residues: CASSPIGGAQGYGYTF. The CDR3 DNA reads TGTGCCAGCAGCCCGATTGGAGGGGCCCAAGGCTATGGCTACACCTTC.

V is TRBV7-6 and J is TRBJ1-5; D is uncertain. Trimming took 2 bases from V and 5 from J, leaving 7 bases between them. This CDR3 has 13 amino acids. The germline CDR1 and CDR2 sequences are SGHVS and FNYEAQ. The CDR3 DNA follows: TGTGCCAGCAGCTTAAATAGTCATCAGCCCCAGCATTTT. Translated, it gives CASSLNSHQPQHF.

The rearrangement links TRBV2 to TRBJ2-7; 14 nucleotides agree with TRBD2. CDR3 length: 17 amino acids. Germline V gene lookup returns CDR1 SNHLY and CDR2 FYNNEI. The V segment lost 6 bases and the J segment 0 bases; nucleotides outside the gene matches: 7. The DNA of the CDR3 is TGTGCCAGCAGAGAGACTAGCGGGAGGGGTAGCTCCTACGAGCAGTACTTC. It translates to CASRETSGRGSSYEQYF.

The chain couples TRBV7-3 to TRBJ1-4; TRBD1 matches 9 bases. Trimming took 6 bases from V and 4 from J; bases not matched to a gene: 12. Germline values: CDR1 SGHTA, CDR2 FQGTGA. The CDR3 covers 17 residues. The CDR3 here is CASSLTGGVRNNEKLFF. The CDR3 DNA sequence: TGTGCCAGCAGTCTTACAGGGGGCGTCCGTAATAATGAAAAACTGTTTTTT.

CDR3 residues: CASSLTRAGTGELFF. For the CDR3, the DNA is TGTGCCAGCAGCTTGACGAGAGCGGGAACCGGGGAGCTGTTTTTT. This chain links TRBV7-7 with TRBJ2-2; 7 positions agree with TRBD2. Germline V CDR1 and CDR2: SSHAT, FNYEAQ (reference sequence). The CDR3 is 15 amino acids. With V trimmed by 3 bases and J by 5 bases, 6 bases remained unmatched.